The rows below give T cell receptor beta chains drawn from one sample of a study of T cell changes during pregnancy in multiple sclerosis. Data came from immunoSEQ multiplex PCR; TCRdb stores just in-frame clones and leaves some out. The sample includes some 110,000 clones, roughly 89% seen only once; the top ten take 1.6%. The sample was peripheral blood, taken before pregnancy. The receptors were sampled from a female donor with multiple sclerosis, enrolled in a pregnancy study. The CDR3 runs from the conserved cysteine through the conserved F or W. The order of the fields is D gene, J gene, V gene, CDR3 protein. The D gene is left open where the match is weak.

D gene: -; J gene: TRBJ2-1; V gene: TRBV25-1; CDR3 protein: CASSEFRVGSDEQFF
D gene: TRBD2; J gene: TRBJ2-7; V gene: TRBV5-1; CDR3 protein: CASSGGTSGVIYF
D gene: TRBD2; J gene: TRBJ2-7; V gene: TRBV10-3; CDR3 protein: CAISLSSGNAYEQYF
D gene: TRBD2; J gene: TRBJ2-1; V gene: TRBV7-3; CDR3 protein: CASSLAGGYNEQFF
D gene: TRBD1; J gene: TRBJ1-5; V gene: TRBV27; CDR3 protein: CASSSQGPGQPQHF
D gene: -; J gene: TRBJ1-1; V gene: TRBV10-3; CDR3 protein: CAISESRQIPTEAFF
D gene: TRBD1; J gene: TRBJ1-2; V gene: TRBV11-3; CDR3 protein: CASSGTGGADYGYTF
D gene: -; J gene: TRBJ1-3; V gene: TRBV15; CDR3 protein: CATSRDRPSGSGNTIYF
D gene: TRBD2; J gene: TRBJ2-5; V gene: TRBV30; CDR3 protein: CAWSVMQGGLAQETQYF
D gene: -; J gene: TRBJ1-2; V gene: TRBV27; CDR3 protein: CATRGGGYYGYTF
D gene: TRBD1; J gene: TRBJ1-1; V gene: TRBV7-2; CDR3 protein: CASSLAWTGHGNTEAFF